This TCR beta chain was sequenced for a study of molecular identifiers for immune sequencing clone quantification. As CD8+CD4-CCR7+CD45RA+ cells, naive CD8 T cells were sorted. This clonotype has ten or more counts. TCRdb reanalysed the PCR reads using MiXCR and keeps one entry per CDR3 protein. Among about 330,000 distinct CDR3 sequences listed, about 22% were seen once. Trimming removed 6 bases at V and 5 bases at J, with 9 bases between. There are 12 residues in the CDR3. The genes are TRBV12-3 or TRBV12-4 and TRBJ2-3; no reliable D call. The sequenced material came from naive CD8+ T cells from blood, with Jurkat cell RNA spiked in. The subset here: FACS-sorted CD8+CD4-CCR7+CD45RA+ naive T cells. This sequence originates from a human donor in good health. Some libraries in this study had Jurkat cell RNA spiked in. The CDR3 DNA follows: TGTGCCAGCAGCCCGACCGGAGATACGCAGTATTTT. This gives the protein CASSPTGDTQYF.